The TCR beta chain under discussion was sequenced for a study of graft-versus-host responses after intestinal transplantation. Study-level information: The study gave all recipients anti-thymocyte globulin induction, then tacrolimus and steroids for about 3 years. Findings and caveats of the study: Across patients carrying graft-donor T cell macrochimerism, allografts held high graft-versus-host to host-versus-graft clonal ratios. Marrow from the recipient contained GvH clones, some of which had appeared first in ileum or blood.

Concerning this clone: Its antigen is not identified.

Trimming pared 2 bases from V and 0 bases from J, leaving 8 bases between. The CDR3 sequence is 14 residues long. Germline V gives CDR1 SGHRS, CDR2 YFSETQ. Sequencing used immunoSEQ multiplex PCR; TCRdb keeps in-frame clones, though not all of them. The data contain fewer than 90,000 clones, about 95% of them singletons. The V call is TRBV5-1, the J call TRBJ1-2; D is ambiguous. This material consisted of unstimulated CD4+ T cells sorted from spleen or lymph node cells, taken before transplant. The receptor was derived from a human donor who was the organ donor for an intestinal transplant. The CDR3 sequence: CASSLETSNYGYTF. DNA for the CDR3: TGCGCCAGCAGCTTAGAGACTTCTAACTATGGCTACACCTTC.